The 3 T cell receptor beta chains below all came from one sample that was sequenced in a study of blood T cell repertoires in COVID-19. This table comes from immunoSEQ multiplex PCR, and its TCRdb copy is limited to in-frame clones, with some not included. The sample contains just over 350,000 clones, 87% of which appear only once. Sequencing input: PBMCs or T cells enriched from blood (not recorded which). The source of these receptors is a woman aged 25 to 39 who had recovered from COVID-19.

The rearrangement links TRBV24-1 to TRBJ1-5; D is unclear. Trimming took 5 bases from V and 0 from J, leaving 7 bases between them. The CDR3 contains 14 residues. From germline, CDR1 is KGHDR and CDR2 SFDVKD. The CDR3 DNA follows: TGTGCCACCAGTGGCGGCGGTAGCAATCAGCCCCAGCATTTT. Translated: CATSGGGSNQPQHF.

In this sample, this clone turned up a few times. The gene calls are TRBV6-2 or TRBV6-3 and TRBJ1-4; 10 nucleotides match TRBD1. Germline V lookup: CDR1 MNHEY, CDR2 SVGEGT. With V trimmed by 2 bases and J by 8 bases, 20 bases remained unmatched. This CDR3 is 20 amino acids long. CDR3 loop: CASSYQTGGITVHKGEKLFF. The CDR3 DNA reads TGTGCCAGCAGTTACCAGACAGGGGGCATTACTGTTCACAAGGGCGAAAAACTGTTTTTT.

V and J are TRBV19 and TRBJ2-7, with 8 nucleotides matching TRBD2. This CDR3 is built from 15 residues. Germline loops: CDR1 LNHDA, CDR2 SQIVND (reference sequence). With 8 bases clipped from V and 4 bases from J, the junction kept 13 bases outside the gene matches. CDR3 nucleotide sequence: TGTGCCAGTGCACTACGGGGGGGCGGGAGTTACGAGCAGTACTTC. This gives the protein CASALRGGGSYEQYF.